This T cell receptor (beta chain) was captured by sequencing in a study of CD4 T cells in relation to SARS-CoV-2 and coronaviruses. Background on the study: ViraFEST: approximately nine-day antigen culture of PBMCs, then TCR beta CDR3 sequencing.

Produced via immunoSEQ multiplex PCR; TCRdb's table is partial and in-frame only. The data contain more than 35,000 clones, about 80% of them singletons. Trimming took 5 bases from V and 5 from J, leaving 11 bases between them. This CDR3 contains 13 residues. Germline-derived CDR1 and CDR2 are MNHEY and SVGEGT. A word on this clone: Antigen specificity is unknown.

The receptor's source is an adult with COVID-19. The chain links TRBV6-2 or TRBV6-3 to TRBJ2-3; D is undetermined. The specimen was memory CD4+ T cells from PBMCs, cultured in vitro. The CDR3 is CASSDRVEDTQYF. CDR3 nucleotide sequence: TGTGCCAGCAGTGATCGTGTGGAAGATACGCAGTATTTT.